This T cell receptor (beta chain) was sequenced in a study of CD8 T cells in Susac syndrome. A word on this clonotype: The target antigen is unknown.

Study outcomes and limitations: The authors acknowledged that their TCR sequencing and HLA analysis involved a relatively small number of individuals.

TCR beta sequences were obtained from blood CD8+ and CD4+ T cells. Both CD4+ and CD8+ T cells were negatively isolated, and TEMRA cells underwent FACS enrichment. With random hexamers, reverse transcription was performed on roughly 0.5 to 1 ug of RNA. Multiplex PCR with immunoSEQ amplified the TCR beta CDR3 across 54 Vbeta and 13 Jbeta. TCRdb passed the immunoSEQ multiplex PCR reads through MiXCR, listing each CDR3 protein once. The sample consists of around 140,000 distinct CDR3 sequences, roughly 95% of them appearing once. The germline V gene encodes CDR1 SGDLS and CDR2 YYNGEE. This CDR3 contains 14 residues. V dropped 0 bases and J dropped 6 bases, with 9 bases sitting between them.

This TCR was sampled from a human donor with multiple sclerosis. What was sequenced was CD4+ T cells from PBMCs. The chain couples TRBV9 to TRBJ2-2; D not resolved. CDR3 sequence: CASSVGIRAGELFF. CDR3 sequence (DNA): TGTGCCAGCAGCGTAGGGATACGCGCCGGGGAGCTGTTTTTT.